Reported below is one T cell receptor (beta chain). Its matching antigen is unknown. Profiling of TCR beta VDJ combinations and CDR3 sequences used genomic DNA as template. TCRdb fed the reads into MiXCR, producing one record per CDR3 protein. The repertoire holds about 120,000 distinct CDR3 sequences, with 50% to 60% as singletons. Selection for sequencing was limited to patients who had shown CD8+CD57+ cell expansion by flow cytometry. The data originate from a study of CD8+CD57+ T cells in acquired aplastic anemia. Findings and limits, study-wide: Around 29 shared CD8+ CDR3s appeared highly expressed within patients' immunodominant clones.

This receptor was obtained from a human donor with aplastic anemia. Sequencing input: sorted CD4+, CD8+, or CD8+CD57+ T cells (not recorded which) from PBMCs.

This chain's CDR3 is CAISDRDRASGEQYF. The DNA for the CDR3 is TGTGCCATCAGTGACCGGGACAGGGCGTCGGGGGAGCAGTACTTC. The chain combines TRBV10-3 with TRBJ2-7; 9 bases match TRBD1. This CDR3 contains 15 residues. Germline V CDR1 and CDR2: ENHRY, SYGVKD. V shed 3 bases, J shed 7 bases, and the junction held 10 bases outside the gene matches.